This is a list of T cell receptor beta chains from one sample in a study of blood T cell repertoires in COVID-19. Only in-frame clones appear in the TCRdb table, and some are missing; sequencing was by immunoSEQ multiplex PCR. The repertoire consists of 59,000 or so clones, with more than 75% occurring once and the leading ten covering approximately 7.2%. Sequenced input: peripheral blood. The receptors stem from a man aged 60-69 years with acute or convalescent COVID-19. Both conserved end residues are part of each CDR3. The D gene is left open where the match is weak. The listing skips clone size in some rows; elsewhere it reads once, few, many or a size class.

V	size	J	D	CDR3	DNA
TRBV6-1	-	TRBJ1-6	-	CASSETRGYNSPLHF	TGTGCCAGCAGTGAAACCCGGGGCTATAATTCACCCCTCCACTTT
TRBV6-1	-	TRBJ2-5	-	CASSERAGRMETQYF	TGTGCCAGCAGTGAAAGGGCAGGGAGGATGGAGACCCAGTACTTC
TRBV2	-	TRBJ1-5	TRBD1	CASSERGTGAGPQHF	TGTGCCAGCAGTGAAAGGGGGACAGGGGCAGGGCCCCAGCATTTT
TRBV18	-	TRBJ2-7	-	CASSPVRTSNNEQYF	TGTGCCAGCTCACCAGTAAGGACATCTAACAACGAGCAGTACTTC
TRBV3-1/TRBV3-2	-	TRBJ1-2	TRBD1	CASSQNRGPRYGYTF	TGTGCCAGCAGCCAAAACAGGGGGCCCCGTTATGGCTACACCTTC
TRBV14	-	TRBJ1-2	-	CASSPSGRVYYGYTF	TGTGCCAGCAGCCCCTCCGGGCGGGTTTACTATGGCTACACCTTC
TRBV7-8	-	TRBJ2-7	TRBD2	CASSLVGEGIHEQYF	TGTGCCAGCAGCTTAGTGGGGGAGGGCATCCACGAGCAGTACTTC
TRBV6-5	-	TRBJ2-3	TRBD2	CASSYGLAGGVDTQYF	TGTGCCAGCAGTTACGGACTAGCGGGGGGGGTAGATACGCAGTATTTT
TRBV7-3	once	TRBJ2-5	-	CASSHSGAQETQYF	TGTGCCAGCAGCCATTCGGGAGCTCAAGAGACCCAGTACTTC
TRBV6-4	-	TRBJ2-3	TRBD1	CASSDSWTGVDTQYF	TGTGCCAGCAGTGACTCATGGACAGGGGTAGATACGCAGTATTTT
TRBV7-3	-	TRBJ2-2	-	CASRLESGELFF	TGTGCCAGCAGGCTAGAGTCCGGGGAGCTGTTTTTT
TRBV7-3	-	TRBJ1-1	-	CASSQGHRVEAFF	TGTGCCAGCAGCCAGGGTCACAGGGTGGAAGCTTTCTTT
TRBV6-5	-	TRBJ2-2	-	CATAGPGELFF	TGTGCCACCGCGGGACCCGGGGAGCTGTTTTTT
TRBV28	-	TRBJ1-1	-	CASSAPGRAFF	TGTGCCAGCAGTGCTCCAGGGAGGGCTTTCTTT
TRBV4-1	few	TRBJ1-3	-	CASSQELLRNTIYF	TGCGCCAGCAGCCAAGAATTGCTAAGAAACACCATATATTTT
TRBV9	-	TRBJ1-2	TRBD1	CASSVAGGSGYTF	TGTGCCAGCAGCGTAGCAGGGGGCAGTGGCTACACCTTC
TRBV28	-	TRBJ1-3	TRBD1	CASRAEGQGSGNTIYF	TGTGCCAGCAGGGCCGAGGGACAGGGTTCTGGAAACACCATATATTTT
TRBV28	-	TRBJ1-5	-	CASSSPAPGNQPQHF	TGTGCCAGCAGCTCACCTGCGCCGGGCAATCAGCCCCAGCATTTT
TRBV4-1	-	TRBJ2-5	TRBD2	CASSQAAGTSGGETQYF	TGCGCCAGCAGCCAGGCCGCCGGGACTAGCGGGGGTGAGACCCAGTACTTC
TRBV29-1	few	TRBJ2-7	TRBD1	CSGGTGGGYEQYF	TGCAGCGGTGGGACAGGGGGAGGTTACGAGCAGTACTTC
TRBV5-8	few	TRBJ2-7	-	CASSLYSSYEQYF	TGTGCCAGCAGCTTATACAGCTCCTACGAGCAGTACTTC
TRBV5-1	once	TRBJ2-3	TRBD1	CASSTGTGGADTQYF	TGCGCCAGCAGCACCGGGACAGGTGGGGCAGATACGCAGTATTTT
TRBV5-8	-	TRBJ1-4	-	CASSLRTAQGEKLFF	TGTGCCAGCAGCCTCAGGACAGCCCAGGGAGAAAAACTGTTTTTT
TRBV7-2	few	TRBJ2-7	TRBD1	CASSHGQGYEQYF	TGTGCCAGCAGCCACGGACAGGGGTACGAGCAGTACTTC
TRBV5-1	-	TRBJ1-4	TRBD1	CASSASSRDRGGKLFF	TGCGCCAGCAGCGCCTCATCCCGGGACAGGGGTGGAAAACTGTTTTTT
TRBV6-5	-	TRBJ2-2	-	CASRRVGLNTGELFF	TGTGCCAGCAGGCGGGTCGGACTGAACACCGGGGAGCTGTTTTTT
TRBV6-5	-	TRBJ1-1	-	CASRTPTGNTEAFF	TGTGCCAGCAGGACGCCGACAGGGAACACTGAAGCTTTCTTT
TRBV7-6	-	TRBJ1-3	TRBD1	CASPGGRSSGNTIYF	TGTGCCAGCCCAGGGGGCAGGTCCTCTGGAAACACCATATATTTT
TRBV28	-	TRBJ1-2	-	CASSIGGGGYTF	TGTGCCAGCAGTATCGGGGGTGGTGGCTACACCTTC
TRBV4-1	-	TRBJ2-3	-	CASSQASSDTQYF	TGCGCCAGCAGCCAAGCATCATCCGATACGCAGTATTTT
TRBV3-1/TRBV3-2	-	TRBJ2-7	-	CASSHLPYEQYF	TGTGCCAGCAGCCATCTCCCCTACGAGCAGTACTTC
TRBV5-1	-	TRBJ2-3	-	CASSLGGGEDTQYF	TGCGCCAGCAGCTTGGGGGGGGGCGAAGATACGCAGTATTTT
TRBV24-1	-	TRBJ2-5	-	CATSQPGGPAETQYF	TGTGCCACCAGTCAACCCGGGGGTCCGGCTGAGACCCAGTACTTC
TRBV12-5	few	TRBJ2-1	TRBD2	CASVLKRGGNRPSYNEQFF	TGTGCTAGTGTCCTCAAGCGGGGCGGCAACAGGCCCTCCTACAATGAGCAGTTCTTC
TRBV5-8	once	TRBJ2-5	-	CASSFLGRGPTQYF	TGTGCCAGCAGCTTCTTAGGGCGGGGCCCGACCCAGTACTTC
TRBV5-6	once	TRBJ1-6	TRBD1	CASRTGQGAYSPLHF	TGTGCCAGCAGGACCGGACAGGGGGCCTACTCACCCCTCCACTTT
TRBV5-1	-	TRBJ2-7	-	CASKLGWGRLYEQYF	TGCGCCAGCAAGCTGGGGTGGGGGCGCCTCTACGAGCAGTACTTC
TRBV4-1	-	TRBJ1-1	-	CASSPPGHLNTEAFF	TGCGCCAGCAGCCCCCCCGGACACTTGAACACTGAAGCTTTCTTT
TRBV5-1	few	TRBJ2-5	-	CASTLIPGGETQYF	TGCGCCAGCACCCTTATTCCCGGGGGAGAGACCCAGTACTTC
TRBV18	-	TRBJ1-1	-	CASSPGPAPEAFF	TGTGCCAGCTCACCAGGGCCGGCCCCTGAAGCTTTCTTT
TRBV7-9	-	TRBJ2-1	-	CASSRGGGNEQFF	TGTGCCAGCAGCCGGGGAGGGGGCAATGAGCAGTTCTTC
TRBV5-1	-	TRBJ1-1	-	CASRRRNFMNTEAFF	TGCGCCAGCAGACGCCGCAACTTCATGAACACTGAAGCTTTCTTT
TRBV4-1	-	TRBJ2-3	TRBD2	CASSQLAGGDGIDTQYF	TGCGCCAGCAGCCAGCTAGCGGGGGGAGACGGAATAGATACGCAGTATTTT
TRBV4-2	-	TRBJ1-2	-	CASSQDTSGVRGYTF	TGTGCCAGCAGCCAAGATACGTCGGGGGTCCGTGGCTACACCTTC
TRBV2	-	TRBJ2-1	-	CASSEVRDGLDEQFF	TGTGCCAGCAGTGAAGTGCGGGATGGCCTGGATGAGCAGTTCTTC
TRBV7-9	few	TRBJ2-3	-	CASSSRGPDTQYF	TGTGCCAGCAGCTCCAGGGGTCCAGATACGCAGTATTTT
TRBV2	once	TRBJ1-5	TRBD1	CASRGQGAPVEPQHF	TGTGCCAGCAGGGGACAGGGGGCGCCTGTTGAGCCCCAGCATTTT
TRBV7-9	-	TRBJ1-2	TRBD1	CASSLGTGTSPYGYTF	TGTGCCAGCAGCTTAGGGACAGGGACTTCCCCCTATGGCTACACCTTC
TRBV27	-	TRBJ2-3	-	CASSSNTDTQYF	TGTGCCAGCAGTTCTAACACAGATACGCAGTATTTT
TRBV13	-	TRBJ2-7	TRBD2	CASSSRGERGLRGYEQYF	TGTGCCAGCAGCTCCCGCGGGGAGCGGGGGCTCCGGGGGTACGAGCAGTACTTC
TRBV5-1	-	TRBJ1-1	TRBD1	CASSGGRDSPEAFF	TGCGCCAGCAGCGGCGGCCGGGACAGCCCTGAAGCTTTCTTT
TRBV14	-	TRBJ1-6	-	CASSQEGALYNSPLHF	TGTGCCAGCAGCCAAGAGGGAGCCCTTTATAATTCACCCCTCCACTTT
TRBV6-5	-	TRBJ2-7	TRBD2	CASSLRGGSYEQYF	TGTGCCAGCAGCCTACGGGGGGGCTCCTACGAGCAGTACTTC
TRBV7-9	few	TRBJ1-1	TRBD1	CASSTQGMAEAFF	TGTGCCAGCAGCACACAGGGGATGGCTGAAGCTTTCTTT
TRBV15	few	TRBJ2-2	-	CATSRSGNTGELFF	TGTGCCACCAGCAGGTCAGGGAACACCGGGGAGCTGTTTTTT